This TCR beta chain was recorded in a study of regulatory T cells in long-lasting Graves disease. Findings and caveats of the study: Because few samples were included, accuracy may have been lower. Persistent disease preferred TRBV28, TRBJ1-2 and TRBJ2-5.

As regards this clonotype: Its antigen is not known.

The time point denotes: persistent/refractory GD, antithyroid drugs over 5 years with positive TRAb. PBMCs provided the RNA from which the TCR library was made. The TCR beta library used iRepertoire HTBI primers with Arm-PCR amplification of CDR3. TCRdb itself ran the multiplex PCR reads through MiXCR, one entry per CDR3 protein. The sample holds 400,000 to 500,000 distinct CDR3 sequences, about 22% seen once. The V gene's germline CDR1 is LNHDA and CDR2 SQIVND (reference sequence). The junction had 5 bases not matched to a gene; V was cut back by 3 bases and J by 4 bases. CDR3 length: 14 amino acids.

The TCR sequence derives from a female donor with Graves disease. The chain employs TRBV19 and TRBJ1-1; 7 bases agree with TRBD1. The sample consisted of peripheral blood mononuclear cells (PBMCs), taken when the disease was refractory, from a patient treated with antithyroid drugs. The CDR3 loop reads CASSIGRGSTEAFF. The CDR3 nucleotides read TGTGCCAGTAGTATTGGCAGGGGGAGCACTGAAGCTTTCTTT.